These T cell receptor beta chains were read from a single sample in a study of cytomegalovirus exposure and HLA in healthy donors. Method: immunoSEQ multiplex PCR; TCRdb's copy keeps in-frame clones and lacks some. There are about 160,000 clones in the sample; about nine tenths occur only once, and about 5.8% lies in the top ten. Material for sequencing was PBMCs. These receptors came from a woman between 25 and 40 years old in good health and CMV-seronegative. Each CDR3 is given with its conserved first and last residue. Fields, in order: clone size, V gene, J gene, D gene, CDR3 protein. D genes are given only for firm matches. Clone size is shown for a subset of rows, as once, few, many or a class of expanded clone.

.,TRBV5-1,TRBJ2-3,TRBD2,CASSLVVSGNTDTQYF
.,TRBV2,TRBJ2-5,TRBD1,CASSPRTGFGTQYF
.,TRBV29-1,TRBJ1-1,.,CSVVHKLNTEAFF
.,TRBV27,TRBJ2-2,.,CASALAGQPNTGELFF
.,TRBV7-3,TRBJ2-2,TRBD1,CASSQQGGRDTGELFF
.,TRBV6-1,TRBJ2-1,.,CASRHTRESYNEQFF
.,TRBV19,TRBJ2-3,.,CASSIGPDTGTQYF
.,TRBV28,TRBJ1-2,TRBD1,CASSLSHPGQGPYGYTF
.,TRBV28,TRBJ2-7,TRBD2,CASSLWGRAEEQYF
.,TRBV28,TRBJ1-5,.,CASRSPMGGSQPQHF
once,TRBV28,TRBJ2-7,TRBD2,CASLAGTSYEQYF
.,TRBV6-4,TRBJ2-3,.,CASSTGTGSTDTQYF
.,TRBV7-2,TRBJ2-4,.,CASSLESRDGKLAKNIQYF
.,TRBV30,TRBJ1-5,.,CAWSLPLAGNQPQHF
.,TRBV19,TRBJ1-5,TRBD1,CASSSQGRINQPQHF
.,TRBV7-6,TRBJ1-2,.,CASSPDSYGYTF
.,TRBV7-6,TRBJ2-7,TRBD1,CASSLWTGGRGEQYF
.,TRBV30,TRBJ1-1,.,CAWVQRANTEAFF
.,TRBV4-3,TRBJ2-3,.,CASSQDVGSTDTQYF
.,TRBV5-1,TRBJ1-1,.,CASSLGARGEAFF
.,TRBV4-1,TRBJ2-3,.,CASSQDGSPLDTQYF
once,TRBV2,TRBJ2-5,.,CASSDLMVGVSQETQYF
.,TRBV5-4,TRBJ1-3,.,CASRLDGGGNTIYF
.,TRBV11-2,TRBJ2-7,.,CASSLGMGSYEQYF
.,TRBV27,TRBJ2-1,TRBD2,CASSHGGTPYNEQFF
.,TRBV2,TRBJ2-7,TRBD2,CASNLAGIYEQYF
.,TRBV6-1,TRBJ1-2,TRBD1,CASSPTGESYGYTF
.,TRBV19,TRBJ2-1,TRBD2,CASSLKIAGGSPHNEQFF
.,TRBV27,TRBJ1-1,.,CASSLPPPTTEAFF
.,TRBV4-2,TRBJ2-3,TRBD2,CASSQERTSGSAVRIDTQYF
.,TRBV9,TRBJ2-7,TRBD1,CASSPGQGGNYEQYF
once,TRBV29-1,TRBJ2-1,.,CSGKLNEQFF
.,TRBV5-6,TRBJ1-5,.,CASSSRGASNQPQHF
.,TRBV2,TRBJ2-5,TRBD1,CASTVIRDSHF
.,TRBV7-3,TRBJ1-1,.,CASSSQVNTEAFF
.,TRBV13,TRBJ2-7,.,CASSGRRPRSYEQYF
.,TRBV7-8,TRBJ1-2,.,CASSLVTPKGYTF
few,TRBV28,TRBJ2-7,TRBD2,CASMFQREHSYEQYF
.,TRBV7-8,TRBJ2-4,.,CASSQPAGPNIQYF
.,TRBV2,TRBJ1-5,TRBD1,CASSVSGQGNQPQHF
.,TRBV19,TRBJ2-4,TRBD2,CASSNGGEVNIQYF